This TCR beta chain is drawn from a study of T cells in Graves' hyperthyroidism and ophthalmopathy. Regions amplified from RNA transcripts were the TCR beta CDR3 regions. The HTBI set primed first-round TCR CDR3 RT-PCR. One entry per CDR3 protein results from TCRdb running MiXCR on the multiplex PCR reads. The table lists 200,000 to 250,000 distinct CDR3 sequences, about 15% of them singletons. Study-wide points: A model built on 13 V-J features separated ophthalmopathy from stable hyperthyroidism.

This clonotype was seen ten or more times. The antigen remains undetermined. Germline V CDR1 and CDR2: MDHEN, SYDVKM. The CDR3 extends over 12 amino acids. The ends were cut back, 3 bases at V and 1 base at J, with 3 bases in the middle. Fresh peripheral blood, 7.5 to 10 ml, was the source of the PBMCs. This sequence was found in a man between 45 and 60 years old with Graves' hyperthyroidism. Sequenced sample: blood. The gene calls are TRBV28 and TRBJ1-1, with unresolved D. The CDR3 loop is CASSFENTEAFF. The CDR3 DNA reads TGTGCCAGCAGTTTCGAGAACACTGAAGCTTTCTTT.